Listed below are T cell receptor beta chains from one sample, sequenced in a study of cytomegalovirus exposure and HLA in healthy donors. The data were produced by immunoSEQ multiplex PCR, yet TCRdb's version contains in-frame clones alone and is incomplete. The repertoire holds under 200,000 clones, with around three quarters as singletons. The sequencing sample was made of PBMCs. The receptors derive from a woman aged 30 to 39 in good health and CMV-seronegative. Each CDR3 is given with its conserved first and last residue. The D gene is left open where the match is weak. Clone size is not always given. Where it is, it says once, few, many or a class for expanded clones.

NA	TRBV19	TRBJ1-5	TRBD1	CASSGTGTNQPQHF
NA	TRBV18	TRBJ2-5	NA	CASSPPTGRETQYF
few	TRBV7-2	TRBJ1-1	NA	CASSWRAGPGEAFF
NA	TRBV5-4	TRBJ1-2	NA	CASSLGSGNYGYTF
NA	TRBV4-3	TRBJ2-3	TRBD1	CASSPGKGTALTDTQYF
NA	TRBV10-3	TRBJ2-1	NA	CAISDLTVNEQFF
once	TRBV4-1	TRBJ2-7	TRBD1	CASSQDSGRGIAYEQYF
NA	TRBV6-1	TRBJ1-2	NA	CAGGSDYGYTF
NA	TRBV5-1	TRBJ1-1	TRBD1	CASSLALLGQGFPNTEAFF
few	TRBV5-6	TRBJ1-2	NA	CASSSSGSLVYGYTF
NA	TRBV7-9	TRBJ2-3	TRBD2	CSSSLGLAGVQSDTQYF
NA	TRBV6-1	TRBJ1-1	NA	CASRAAGVNTEAFF
NA	TRBV5-6	TRBJ1-2	NA	CASSLGTGGYTF
NA	TRBV19	TRBJ2-1	TRBD2	CASSPSGSSYNEQFF
NA	TRBV10-1	TRBJ2-2	TRBD2	CASSEGTSTAGELFF
NA	TRBV7-9	TRBJ2-2	NA	CASSLKRINTGELFF
NA	TRBV5-6	TRBJ2-2	TRBD2	CASSPRGLAGVTGELFF
few	TRBV7-8	TRBJ1-6	NA	CASSLGLNSPLHF
NA	TRBV7-7	TRBJ2-5	TRBD1	CASSPDRGHLETQYF
NA	TRBV7-8	TRBJ1-1	NA	CASSRTTVMNTEAFF
few	TRBV12-5	TRBJ2-5	TRBD2	CASGLTSGGETQYF
few	TRBV5-1	TRBJ1-1	NA	CASSFRSGTTEAFF
few	TRBV4-3	TRBJ2-6	NA	CASSQFRKSGANVLTF
NA	TRBV7-8	TRBJ2-3	TRBD2	CASSPELLAGGVDTQYF
NA	TRBV5-1	TRBJ1-2	NA	CASSHRPGTHFYGYTF